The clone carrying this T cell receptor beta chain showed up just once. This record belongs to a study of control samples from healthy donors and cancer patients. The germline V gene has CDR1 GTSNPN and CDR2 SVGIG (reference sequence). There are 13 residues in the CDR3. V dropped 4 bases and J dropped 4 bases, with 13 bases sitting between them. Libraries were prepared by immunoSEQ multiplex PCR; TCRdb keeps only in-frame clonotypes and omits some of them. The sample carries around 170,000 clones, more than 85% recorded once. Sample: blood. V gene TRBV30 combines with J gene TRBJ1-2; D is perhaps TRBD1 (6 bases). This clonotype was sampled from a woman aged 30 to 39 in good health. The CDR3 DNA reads TGTGCCTGGACTAGGGGGACACTCTATGGCTACACCTTC. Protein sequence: CAWTRGTLYGYTF.